The entry below describes one TCR beta chain. The data originate from a study of blood T cell repertoires in COVID-19. This CDR3 region has 14 residues. CDR1 is LNHDA, CDR2 SQIVND, per germline (reference sequence). Trimming pared 6 bases from V and 0 bases from J, leaving 10 bases between. Assay: immunoSEQ multiplex PCR; the TCRdb copy retains only in-frame clones and omits some. This table has more than 300,000 clones, roughly 83% appearing once. The TCR originated in a woman aged 50 to 60 with acute or convalescent COVID-19. Sequencing input: peripheral blood. The rearrangement joins TRBV19 to TRBJ2-3; no clear D. CDR3 nucleotides: TGTGCCAGTAGATCTGACACCAGCACAGATACGCAGTATTTT. This gives the protein CASRSDTSTDTQYF.